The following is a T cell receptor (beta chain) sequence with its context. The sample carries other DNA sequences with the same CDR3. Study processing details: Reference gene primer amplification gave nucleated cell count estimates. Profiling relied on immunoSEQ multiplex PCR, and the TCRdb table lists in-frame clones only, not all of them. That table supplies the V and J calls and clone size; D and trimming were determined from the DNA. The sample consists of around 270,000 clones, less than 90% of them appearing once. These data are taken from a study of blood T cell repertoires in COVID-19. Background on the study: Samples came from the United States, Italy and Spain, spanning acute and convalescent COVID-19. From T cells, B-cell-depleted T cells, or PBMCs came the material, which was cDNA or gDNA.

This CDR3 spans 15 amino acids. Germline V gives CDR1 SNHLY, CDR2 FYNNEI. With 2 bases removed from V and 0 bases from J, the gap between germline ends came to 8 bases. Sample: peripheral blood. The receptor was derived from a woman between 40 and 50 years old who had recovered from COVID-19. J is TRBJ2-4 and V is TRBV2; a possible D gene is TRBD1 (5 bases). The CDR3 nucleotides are TGTGCCAGCAGTGAACAGGGTTTAGCCAAAAACATTCAGTACTTC. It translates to CASSEQGLAKNIQYF.